This TCR beta chain was recorded in a study of graft-versus-host responses after intestinal transplantation. Study-level information: Recipients had multivisceral, liver-intestinal, or isolated intestinal transplants. Following induction with anti-thymocyte globulin, all recipients were given tacrolimus and steroids for approximately 3 years. Study observations and caveats: The presence of high graft-versus-host to host-versus-graft clonal ratios in allografts characterized patients with graft-donor T cell macrochimerism. The marrow of recipients harbored GvH clones, and ileum or blood showed some of them first.

Trimming took 2 bases from V and 11 from J, leaving 22 bases between them. The CDR3 runs 17 residues. Germline V gives CDR1 ENHRY, CDR2 SYGVKD. Points on this clone: Its cognate antigen is unknown.

Tissue processing of the graft released intraepithelial and lamina propria lymphocytes from it. Only in-frame clones appear in the TCRdb table, and some are missing; sequencing was by immunoSEQ multiplex PCR. The sample includes 15,000 to 20,000 clones, approximately 83% of them seen just once. The sample here was ileum tissue, taken 584 days after intestinal transplantation. The clonotype comes from a human patient who received an intestinal transplant, so some T cells may come from the graft donor. This chain connects TRBV10-3 to TRBJ1-6; D might be TRBD1 (6 bases). CDR3 sequence reads: CAISEIPPGTGMPPLHF. CDR3 coding DNA: TGTGCCATCAGTGAGATCCCCCCAGGAACAGGGATGCCACCCCTCCACTTT.